These 18 T cell receptor beta chains came from one sample sequenced in a study of CD8 T cells in Susac syndrome. The authors reverse transcribed roughly 0.5 to 1 ug RNA with random hexamers. TCRdb recomputed calls from the immunoSEQ multiplex PCR reads with MiXCR, one row per CDR3 protein. The table has some 57,000 distinct CDR3 sequences, more than 90% seen once. Sequencing was performed on CD8+ T cells from PBMCs. The receptors originated from a human donor in good health.

The rearrangement links TRBV6-6 to TRBJ2-1; D not certain. The CDR3 consists of 12 residues. The V gene lost 3 bases and the J gene lost 8 bases, with 8 bases spanning the gap. Germline V gene data show CDR1 as MNHNY and CDR2 as SVGAGI (reference sequence). The CDR3 loop reads CASSYREDEQFF. The CDR3 DNA reads as TGTGCCAGCAGTTATAGAGAGGATGAGCAGTTCTTC.

The chain uses TRBV4-3 and TRBJ1-1, with unresolved D. V lost 0 bases, J lost 3 bases, and 11 bases lay in between. Looked up from germline, CDR1 is LGHNA and CDR2 is YSLEER. CDR3 size: 15 residues. The CDR3 bases are TGCGCCAGCAGCCAAGATTGGCAGCGTGACACTGAAGCTTTCTTT. It translates to CASSQDWQRDTEAFF.

This clonotype was detected a few times. J is TRBJ1-1 and V is TRBV25-1, with D possibly being TRBD1 (6 bases). Germline CDR1 and CDR2: MGHDK and SYGVNS. Trimming left V 7 bases short and J 5 bases short, with 11 bases between. This CDR3 contains 12 residues. The CDR3 sequence: CASNTGRTEAFF. CDR3 DNA: TGTGCCAGCAATACAGGGCGTACTGAAGCTTTCTTT.

Only a few counts were recorded for this clonotype. The chain combines TRBV7-9 with TRBJ2-3; D is uncertain. Germline CDR1 is SEHNR and CDR2 is FQNEAQ (reference sequence). The CDR3 loop spans 14 amino acids. The V end lost 2 bases, the J end lost 0 bases, and 6 bases lay between the germline ends. The CDR3: CASSLSSSTDTQYF. CDR3 coding DNA: TGTGCCAGCAGCTTAAGCTCGAGCACAGATACGCAGTATTTT. Using reference TRBV7-9 and TRBJ2-3 for the parts outside the CDR3, the full variable domain is DTGVSQNPRHKITKRGQNVTFRCDPISEHNRLYWYRQTLGQGPEFLTYFQNEAQLEKSRLLSDRFSAERPKGSFSTLEIQRTEQGDSAMYLCASSLSSSTDTQYFGPGTRLTVL.

The chain joins TRBV18 to TRBJ2-2, with D possibly being TRBD1 or TRBD2 (5 bases each). The CDR3 has 17 amino acids. V was pared by 3 bases and J by 0 bases, with 14 bases between. CDR1 and CDR2 from the germline V gene are KGHSH and LQKENI. CDR3 bases: TGTGCCAGCTCACCCAACCCGAGGGGAACGAACACCGGGGAGCTGTTTTTT. It translates to CASSPNPRGTNTGELFF.

The chain's CDR3 is CASSIDKSTLRPQHF. The CDR3 coding sequence is TGTGCCAGTAGTATAGACAAGTCGACACTTCGGCCCCAGCATTTT. The chain combines TRBV19 with TRBJ1-5; D unclear. The CDR3 loop spans 15 amino acids. Germline values: CDR1 LNHDA, CDR2 SQIVND (reference sequence). The ends were cut back, 0 bases at V and 9 bases at J, with 15 bases in the middle.

V usage is TRBV6-4 and J usage is TRBJ1-2, with 8 nucleotides matching TRBD1. Germline V gives CDR1 MRHNA, CDR2 SNTAGT. V gave up 5 bases and J gave up 7 bases; unmatched junction bases: 12. The CDR3 runs to 15 residues. The DNA of the CDR3 is TGTGCCAGCAGTCCTCTCGGGACAGGTTCATCTGGCTACACCTTC. This gives the protein CASSPLGTGSSGYTF.

The count of this clonotype is one. This chain joins TRBV6-6 and TRBJ1-1, with D tentatively TRBD1 (6 bases). Trimming removed 4 bases at V and 11 bases at J, with 11 bases between. The germline V gene encodes CDR1 MNHNY and CDR2 SVGAGI (reference sequence). The CDR3 loop spans 11 amino acids. CDR3 bases: TGTGCCAGCAGTTTAGGGGGAGACGCTTTCTTT. Residues: CASSLGGDAFF.

V and J are TRBV7-2 and TRBJ2-7; tentatively, D is TRBD1 (7 bases). Germline CDR1 is SGHTA and CDR2 is FQGNSA. The CDR3 is 19 residues long. Trimming removed 5 bases at V and 4 bases at J, with 30 bases between. As DNA, the CDR3 is TGTGCCAGCAGCCCGGGACCGGGCCGCCGTATACAGGGGAGGTACGAGCAGTACTTC. Protein product: CASSPGPGRRIQGRYEQYF.

J is TRBJ2-2 and V is TRBV20-1; TRBD1 matches 8 bases. This CDR3 region has 14 residues. Germline CDR1 is DFQATT and CDR2 is SNEGSKA (reference sequence). Trimming removed 1 base from V and 7 bases from J; junction bases left unmatched: 5. For the CDR3, the DNA is TGCAGTGCTAGAGTGACAGGGGAGGTCGGGGAGCTGTTTTTT. Protein sequence: CSARVTGEVGELFF.

For the CDR3, the DNA is TGTGCCAGCAGTGGGACAGGGGGCTCCTACAATGAGCAGTTCTTC. Translation: CASSGTGGSYNEQFF. The rearrangement uses TRBV6-4 and TRBJ2-1, with 10 positions matching TRBD1. Germline assignment: CDR1 MRHNA and CDR2 SNTAGT. The CDR3 consists of 15 residues. The V segment lost 4 bases and the J segment 0 bases; nucleotides outside the gene matches: 0.

This chain joins TRBV7-9 and TRBJ2-7; TRBD1 matches 7 bases. Trimming removed 4 bases from V and 3 bases from J; junction bases left unmatched: 6. The germline CDR1 and CDR2 sequences are SEHNR and FQNEAQ (reference sequence). CDR3 length: 14 amino acids. The CDR3, as DNA: TGTGCCAGCAGCTCCCCGACAGGGCACTACGAGCAGTACTTC. This sequence encodes CASSSPTGHYEQYF.

The chain employs TRBV6-6 and TRBJ1-1; D remains ambiguous. The length of the CDR3 is 14 residues. V shed 11 bases and J shed 4 bases, with 20 bases lying between them. CDR1 MNHNY and CDR2 SVGAGI come from the germline V gene (reference sequence). The CDR3 loop reads CACRGRGDVTEAFF. CDR3 nucleotide sequence: TGTGCCTGCCGTGGTCGGGGAGATGTCACTGAAGCTTTCTTT.

The genes are TRBV29-1 and TRBJ1-1; TRBD1 matches 10 bases. The CDR3 runs to 14 residues. Per germline, CDR1 SQVTM and CDR2 ANQGSEA. The V gene end was trimmed by 6 bases and the J gene end by 4 bases; junction bases not matched to a gene: 8. The CDR3 here is CSVPTGGTSTEAFF. Written as DNA, the CDR3 is TGCAGCGTGCCGACAGGGGGCACGAGCACTGAAGCTTTCTTT.

This clonotype was detected only once. This chain connects TRBV7-9 to TRBJ2-1; D unclear. V lost 0 bases, J lost 10 bases, and 7 bases lay in between. This CDR3 is 12 amino acids long. Looked up from germline, CDR1 is SEHNR and CDR2 is FQNEAQ (reference sequence). DNA of the CDR3: TGTGCCAGCAGCTTAGCGGCGAGCGAGCAGTTCTTC. Its protein product is CASSLAASEQFF.

This clonotype has only one observation. The J gene is TRBJ2-7, the V gene TRBV13, with TRBD1 matching over 9 bases. The CDR3 covers 16 residues. J was trimmed by 1 base and V by 6 bases; bases with no gene match: 10. Germline CDR1 PRHDT, CDR2 FYEKMQ (reference sequence). CDR3: CASSNFRQGGSYEQYF. CDR3 nucleotide sequence: TGTGCCAGCAGTAATTTTCGACAGGGGGGATCCTACGAGCAGTACTTC.

V usage is TRBV7-2 and J usage is TRBJ2-3; weak D call: TRBD1 (7 bases). The germline V gene encodes CDR1 SGHTA and CDR2 FQGNSA. CDR3 size: 17 residues. With 5 bases removed from V and 0 bases from J, the gap between germline ends came to 18 bases. The CDR3 DNA is TGTGCCAGCAGCCCACCCAGGGGGGTGCCAAGCACAGATACGCAGTATTTT. As protein: CASSPPRGVPSTDTQYF.

V usage is TRBV6-5 and J usage is TRBJ1-1, with a possible D match to TRBD1 (5 bases). Germline lookup yields CDR1 MNHEY and CDR2 SVGAGI. CDR3 length: 12 residues. Trimming shortened V by 4 bases and J by 6 bases, and 9 bases separated the two germline ends. The CDR3 coding sequence is TGTGCCAGCAGTTGGGGGGGTGCTGAAGCTTTCTTT. Translation gives CASSWGGAEAFF.